One sample yielded the 26 T cell receptor beta chains listed below, sequenced in a study of blood T cell repertoires in COVID-19. Sequenced by immunoSEQ multiplex PCR; TCRdb stores in-frame clones only, minus some. The sample shows about 60,000 clones, about 83% of them seen only once. Sequenced input: peripheral blood. All receptors come from a human donor in a cohort sampled during active COVID-19.

The V gene is TRBV5-1, the J gene TRBJ2-1; 10 nucleotides match TRBD1. The CDR3 extends over 16 amino acids. Germline trimming cut 4 bases from V and 7 bases from J; bases unmatched to any gene: 11. The germline V gene encodes CDR1 SGHRS and CDR2 YFSETQ. The CDR3: CASSLEPGQGLNEQFF. CDR3 coding DNA: TGCGCCAGCAGCCTGGAACCGGGACAGGGGTTGAATGAGCAGTTCTTC. The full variable domain, with the rest looked up from reference TRBV5-1 and TRBJ2-1, is KAGVTQTPRYLIKTRGQQVTLSCSPISGHRSVSWYQQTPGQGLQFLFEYFSETQRNKGNFPGRFSGRQFSNSRSEMNVSTLELGDSALYLCASSLEPGQGLNEQFFGPGTRLTVL.

The genes are TRBV7-3 and TRBJ2-3, with D tentatively TRBD2 (5 bases). CDR1 is SGHTA, CDR2 FQGTGA, per germline. The V gene lost 1 base and the J gene lost 3 bases, with 11 bases spanning the gap. There are 15 residues in the CDR3. CDR3: CASSLNGGGTDTQYF. The CDR3, as DNA: TGTGCCAGCAGCTTAAACGGAGGCGGGACAGATACGCAGTATTTT.

The chain combines TRBV2 with TRBJ2-5; D perhaps matches TRBD1 (6 bases). V was shortened by 8 bases and J by 2 bases, with 15 bases between the two germline ends. The CDR3 covers 14 residues. CDR1 is SNHLY and CDR2 is FYNNEI in the germline V gene. As DNA, the CDR3 is TGTGCCAGCTCTGACAGGACCGCACAAGAGACCCAGTACTTC. This sequence encodes CASSDRTAQETQYF.

The CDR3 DNA reads TGCGCCAGCAGCCAAGCGGGACTAGCGGGAGATTTCTACGAGCAGTACTTC. Protein: CASSQAGLAGDFYEQYF. V usage is TRBV4-1 and J usage is TRBJ2-7, with TRBD2 identical over 14 bases. After removal of 1 base from V and 3 bases from J, the junction contained 5 bases not matched to a gene. Germline V gene data show CDR1 as MGHRA and CDR2 as YSYEKL. The CDR3 length is 17 residues.

The V call is TRBV4-1, the J call TRBJ2-1; D not resolved. The germline CDR1 and CDR2 sequences are MGHRA and YSYEKL. V was cut by 0 bases and J by 4 bases, with 7 bases left in between. The CDR3 runs 14 residues. Here the CDR3 reads CASSQDRSYNEQFF. The CDR3 DNA reads TGCGCCAGCAGCCAAGATCGGAGTTACAATGAGCAGTTCTTC.

This rearrangement joins TRBV29-1 to TRBJ2-7; D gene uncertain. Trimming removed 5 bases from V and 2 bases from J, with 10 bases in between. The CDR3 has 12 amino acids. Germline V gene data show CDR1 as SQVTM and CDR2 as ANQGSEA. CDR3 in DNA: TGCAGCGTTCGAGTACAGACCTACGAGCAGTACTTC. Its translation: CSVRVQTYEQYF.

This clone was recorded a few times. Other DNA sequences in the sample encode the same CDR3. The CDR3 reads CASSLNPVTEAFF. In DNA form, the CDR3 reads TGTGCCAGCAGCTTAAACCCAGTCACTGAAGCTTTCTTT. This rearrangement joins TRBV7-3 to TRBJ1-1; no firm D call. Trimming took off 1 base at V and 4 bases at J, with 7 bases between the two ends. The germline CDR1 and CDR2 sequences are SGHTA and FQGTGA. CDR3 length: 13 residues. Full variable domain (rest looked up from reference TRBV7-3 and TRBJ1-1): GAGVSQTPSNKVTEKGKYVELRCDPISGHTALYWYRQSLGQGPEFLIYFQGTGAADDSGLPNDRFFAVRPEGSVSTLKIQRTERGDSAVYLCASSLNPVTEAFFGQGTRLTVV.

This clone showed up just once. The gene calls are TRBV21-1 and TRBJ2-3; the table's D call, TRBD2, has no DNA check behind it. TRBV21-1 is described as a pseudogene. CDR3 length: 16 amino acids. DNA of the CDR3: TGTGCCAGCAGCAAAGCTAAGACTAGCGGCCGAGATACGCAGTATTTT. Its protein is CASSKAKTSGRDTQYF.

Note on this clone: Sequence at one end of the junction differs from germline and may be a read error. This chain uses TRBV11-1 with TRBJ2-5; TRBD2 aligns across 14 bases. This CDR3 has 17 amino acids. CDR1 SGHAT and CDR2 FQDESV come from the germline V gene (reference sequence). CDR3 sequence (DNA): TGTGCCAGCAGCCTAGCCGGACTAGCGGGAGGAGGCGGGACCCAGTACTTC. Translating gives CASSLAGLAGGGGTQYF.

This chain joins TRBV2 and TRBJ1-6, with TRBD1 matching 8 bases. CDR1 is SNHLY and CDR2 is FYNNEI in the germline V gene. The V and J ends lost 6 bases and 8 bases, in that order; junction bases with no gene match: 9. The CDR3 contains 15 residues. The CDR3: CASSPRQGTYSPLHF. In DNA form, the CDR3 reads TGTGCCAGCAGCCCCCGACAGGGGACCTATTCACCCCTCCACTTT.

The V and J genes are TRBV30 and TRBJ1-5; 8 bases are a match to TRBD1. The CDR3 totals 15 residues. The V segment lost 3 bases and the J segment 0 bases; nucleotides outside the gene matches: 4. The germline gives CDR1 GTSNPN, CDR2 SVGIG (reference sequence). The CDR3 coding sequence is TGTGCCTGGAGCCCTGGACAGGGTAGCAATCAGCCCCAGCATTTT. Translating it yields CAWSPGQGSNQPQHF.

This clone occurred once. The genes are TRBV2 and TRBJ1-1; the D is unclear. The V end lost 7 bases, the J end lost 0 bases, and 9 bases lay between the germline ends. Germline loops: CDR1 SNHLY, CDR2 FYNNEI. This CDR3 contains 13 residues. The CDR3 loop reads CASMSDMNTEAFF. The CDR3, as DNA: TGTGCCAGCATGTCAGATATGAACACTGAAGCTTTCTTT.

This chain links TRBV7-6 with TRBJ2-5; TRBD2 agrees at 12 bases. J gave up 9 bases and V 4 bases, and 15 bases lay outside the gene matches. Germline V gene data show CDR1 as SGHVS and CDR2 as FNYEAQ. This CDR3 has 17 amino acids. In nucleotides, the CDR3 is TGTGCCAGCAGCTCATCTAGTACTAGCGGGGGGCTACTTTCCCAGTACTTC. Its protein product is CASSSSSTSGGLLSQYF.

J is TRBJ2-1 and V is TRBV5-3, with D unresolved. TRBV5-3 counts as an open reading frame of uncertain function. This CDR3 has 12 residues. V lost 4 bases, J lost 11 bases, and 13 bases lay in between. The CDR3 bases are TGTGCCAGAAGCCCTTCGTGGGCGCAGCAGTTCTTC. This gives the protein CARSPSWAQQFF.

This clone was detected only once. The chain employs TRBV9 and TRBJ1-1; D not resolved. This CDR3 contains 13 residues. The germline V and J ends were trimmed by 0 bases and 4 bases, with 7 bases remaining between them. CDR1 is SGDLS and CDR2 is YYNGEE in the germline V gene. The DNA for the CDR3 is TGTGCCAGCAGCGTAGAGGGAGGCACTGAAGCTTTCTTT. It codes for CASSVEGGTEAFF.

This chain uses TRBV3-1 (or the pseudogene TRBV3-2) with TRBJ2-1, with D maybe TRBD2 (5 bases). Germline-derived CDR1 and CDR2 are LGHDT and YNNKEL (reference sequence). The CDR3 runs to 13 residues. V was cut by 2 bases and J by 6 bases, with 8 bases left in between. In nucleotides, the CDR3 is TGTGCCAGCAGCCAAAGCGGTGTCAATGAGCAGTTCTTC. Amino acid sequence: CASSQSGVNEQFF.

The rearrangement uses TRBV6-6 and TRBJ1-2; 10 bases are a match to TRBD1. Germline CDR1 MNHNY, CDR2 SVGAGI (reference sequence). V lost 6 bases, J lost 8 bases, and 9 bases stayed unmatched. The CDR3 length is 14 residues. The CDR3 is CASSPRQGAGGYTF. The DNA for the CDR3 is TGTGCCAGCAGCCCCAGACAGGGGGCGGGGGGCTACACCTTC.

This chain joins TRBV4-1 and TRBJ1-2, with TRBD1 matching over 7 bases. After removal of 4 bases from V and 1 base from J, the junction contained 9 bases not matched to a gene. CDR1 and CDR2 from the germline V gene are MGHRA and YSYEKL. The CDR3 runs to 16 residues. The CDR3 loop reads CASSRPGQIFNYGYTF. The CDR3 coding sequence is TGCGCCAGCAGCCGACCGGGACAGATTTTTAACTATGGCTACACCTTC.

This clone occurred a few times. The CDR3 spells CASSGWLETEAFF. The CDR3 DNA is TGTGCCAGCAGTGGGTGGCTGGAGACTGAAGCTTTCTTT. The gene calls are TRBV2 and TRBJ1-1; D unclear. Trimming took 4 bases from V and 5 from J, leaving 11 bases between them. The CDR3 loop spans 13 amino acids. Germline CDR1 and CDR2: SNHLY and FYNNEI.

The chain has TRBV19 and TRBJ2-5, with TRBD1 identical over 8 bases. The CDR3 has 16 residues. Germline CDR1 and CDR2: LNHDA and SQIVND (reference sequence). V lost 5 bases, J lost 2 bases, and 10 bases stayed unmatched. This chain's CDR3 is CASSPLRTGSQETQYF. The CDR3 DNA follows: TGTGCCAGTAGTCCACTTAGGACAGGGTCTCAAGAGACCCAGTACTTC.

DNA for the CDR3: TGTGCCAGCAGCTCGGGACTAGCGGGACCCCAGCAGTACTTC. Amino acids: CASSSGLAGPQQYF. V and J are TRBV5-5 and TRBJ2-7; the match to TRBD2 covers 13 bases. There are 14 residues in the CDR3. Trimming cost V 3 bases and J 8 bases; bases outside gene matches: 5. Germline-derived CDR1 and CDR2 are SGHKS and YYEKEE (reference sequence).

The chain has TRBV6-5 and TRBJ1-6; weak D call: TRBD1 (5 bases). Trimming removed 2 bases at V and 2 bases at J, with 10 bases between. Germline-derived CDR1 and CDR2 are MNHEY and SVGAGI. The CDR3 runs to 16 residues. The CDR3 DNA reads as TGTGCCAGCAGTTACGGAGGGGCGGCCTATAATTCACCCCTCCACTTT. This translates into CASSYGGAAYNSPLHF.

At least ten counts were recorded for this clone. This sequence joins TRBV6-5 and TRBJ1-5; D is unresolved. The germline gives CDR1 MNHEY, CDR2 SVGAGI. CDR3 size: 13 residues. Trimming left V 6 bases short and J 5 bases short, with 11 bases between. This chain's CDR3 is CASRREGHQPQHF. The CDR3 DNA is TGTGCCAGCAGGAGGGAAGGCCATCAGCCCCAGCATTTT.

This clone was observed a single time. The J gene is TRBJ1-2, the V gene TRBV11-2; D possibly corresponds to TRBD1 (5 bases). This CDR3 comprises 14 residues. V lost 1 base to trimming and J lost 6 bases, with 12 bases between them. The germline gives CDR1 SGHAT, CDR2 FQNNGV. As DNA, the CDR3 is TGTGCCAGCAGCTTAGTAGGGGCTGTGGATGGCTACACCTTC. Its protein product is CASSLVGAVDGYTF.

This chain connects TRBV6-5 to TRBJ2-3; D gene uncertain. The V gene's germline CDR1 is MNHEY and CDR2 SVGAGI. The CDR3 is made up of 12 amino acids. Trimming took 6 bases from V and 4 from J, leaving 8 bases between them. The CDR3 region is CASRNSADTQYF. DNA of the CDR3: TGTGCCAGCAGGAACAGTGCAGATACGCAGTATTTT.

This sequence joins TRBV10-3 and TRBJ1-2, with D unclear. This CDR3 comprises 15 residues. Germline CDR1 ENHRY, CDR2 SYGVKD. V lost 2 bases and J 0 bases, leaving 10 bases between the germline ends. CDR3 in amino acids: CAISEPGDTNYGYTF. The CDR3 nucleotides are TGTGCCATCAGTGAGCCGGGAGATACTAACTATGGCTACACCTTC.